This T cell receptor beta chain was identified during a study of spatial heterogeneity in lung cancer. Study details: A unique TCR and UMI combination showed up more than ten times in raw reads, on average. Study-wide results and caveats: Ubiquitous expanded tumor TCRs were observed in blood more at resection than follow-up.

As regards this clonotype: No antigen is known for it.

This CDR3 has 15 amino acids. V dropped 3 bases and J dropped 1; count of bases not matched to a gene: 3. Looked up from germline, CDR1 is MGHRA and CDR2 is YSYEKL. Time point denoted: sample taken at primary tumor resection. The sequenced material consisted of unsorted whole RNA from tumor, nontumor lung or frozen PBMC. TCRdb itself ran the 5' RACE reads through MiXCR, one entry per CDR3 protein. The data contain tens of thousands of distinct CDR3 sequences, around 15% of them singletons. J is TRBJ2-7 and V is TRBV4-1, with 10 bases that match TRBD1. The sequence was obtained from a male donor with early-stage non-small cell lung cancer. The source material was PBMCs, sampled at surgery. DNA for the CDR3: TGCGCCAGCAGCCAGAGACAGGGGGCGTCCTACGAGCAGTACTTC. It encodes CASSQRQGASYEQYF.